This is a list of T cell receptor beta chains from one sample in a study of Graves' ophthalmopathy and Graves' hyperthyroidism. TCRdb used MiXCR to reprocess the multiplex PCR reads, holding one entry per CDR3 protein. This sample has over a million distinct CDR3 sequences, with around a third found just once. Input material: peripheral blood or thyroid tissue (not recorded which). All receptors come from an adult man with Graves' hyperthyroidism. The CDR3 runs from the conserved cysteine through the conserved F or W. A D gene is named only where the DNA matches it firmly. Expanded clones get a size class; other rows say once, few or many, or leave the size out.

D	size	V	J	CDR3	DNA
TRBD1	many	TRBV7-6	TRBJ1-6	CASSSGGGLHF	TGTGCCAGCAGCTCAGGGGGAGGCCTCCACTTT
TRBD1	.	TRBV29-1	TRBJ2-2	CSVGTGRTGELFF	TGCAGCGTTGGGACAGGCCGGACCGGGGAGCTGTTTTTT
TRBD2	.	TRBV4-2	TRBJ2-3	CASSQDALAGSTDTQYF	TGTGCCAGCAGCCAAGATGCGTTAGCGGGCAGCACAGATACGCAGTATTTT
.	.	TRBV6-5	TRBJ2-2	CASMMAGGTGELSW	TGTGCCAGCATGATGGCGGGCGGGACCGGGGAGCTGTCTTGG
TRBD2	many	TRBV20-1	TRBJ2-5	CSATLAGQETQYF	TGCAGTGCAACTCTAGCGGGGCAAGAGACCCAGTACTTC
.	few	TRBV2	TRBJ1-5	CACSARVETTINQPQHF	.
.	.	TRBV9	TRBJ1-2	CASSVGAGRGYTF	TGTGCCAGCAGCGTCGGGGCAGGGCGTGGCTACACCTTC
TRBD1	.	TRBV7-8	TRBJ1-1	CASSQGQSRSTEAFF	TGTGCCAGCAGCCAGGGACAGTCAAGAAGCACTGAAGCTTTCTTT
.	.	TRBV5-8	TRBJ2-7	CASSLETGLISYEQYF	TGTGCCAGCAGCTTGGAAACAGGGCTTATCTCCTACGAGCAGTACTTC
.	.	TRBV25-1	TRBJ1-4	CASSAHSGTPDEKLFF	TGTGCCAGCAGTGCCCATTCCGGGACACCCGATGAAAAACTGTTTTTT
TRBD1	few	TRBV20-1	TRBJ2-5	CSLTSGTGTETQYF	TGCAGCCTCACATCCGGGACAGGGACGGAGACCCAGTACTTC